These 21 T cell receptor beta chains originate from one sample sequenced in a study of cytomegalovirus exposure and HLA in healthy donors. It was with 60 Vbeta and 13 Jbeta primers that the PCR ran. The protocol was immunoSEQ multiplex PCR, while the TCRdb copy is restricted to in-frame clones and leaves out a portion. The table records more than 95,000 clones, about 81% of them present only once. Sequenced material: PBMCs. The receptors were sampled from a woman in her 50s in good health and CMV-seropositive.

V gene TRBV10-3 combines with J gene TRBJ1-2, with D unclear. This CDR3 comprises 13 residues. Germline assignment: CDR1 ENHRY and CDR2 SYGVKD. V was clipped by 4 bases and J by 6 bases, with 12 bases between them. The CDR3 sequence: CAISVRGNHGYTF. The CDR3 nucleotides read TGTGCCATCAGTGTAAGAGGGAACCATGGCTACACCTTC.

The chain uses TRBV5-1 and TRBJ2-7; 9 nucleotides line up with TRBD1. Per germline, CDR1 SGHRS and CDR2 YFSETQ. The V and J ends lost 0 bases and 6 bases, in that order; junction bases with no gene match: 10. The CDR3 loop spans 16 amino acids. This CDR3 is CASSLVPSQGAAEQYF. In DNA form, the CDR3 reads TGCGCCAGCAGCTTGGTTCCCTCACAGGGGGCAGCCGAGCAGTACTTC.

The V and J genes are TRBV2 and TRBJ1-4; D unclear. Trimming took off 4 bases at V and 8 bases at J, with 8 bases between the two ends. The CDR3 runs to 12 residues. CDR1 is SNHLY, CDR2 FYNNEI, per germline. In DNA, the CDR3 is TGTGCCAGCAGTGTTGTAATGGAAAAACTGTTTTTT. Protein: CASSVVMEKLFF.

This sequence joins TRBV5-1 and TRBJ2-2; D unresolved. The germline V gene encodes CDR1 SGHRS and CDR2 YFSETQ. Trimming took 0 bases from V and 0 from J, leaving 6 bases between them. The CDR3 runs 15 residues. CDR3 loop: CASSLAGPNTGELFF. Here the CDR3 DNA reads TGCGCCAGCAGCTTGGCTGGGCCGAACACCGGGGAGCTGTTTTTT.

The sample holds a few counts of this clone. The chain is built from TRBV6-6 and TRBJ1-1, with D tentatively TRBD1 (6 bases). Germline CDR1 reads MNHNY; CDR2 reads SVGAGI (reference sequence). This CDR3 region has 12 residues. V lost 4 bases and J 11 bases, leaving 14 bases between the germline ends. The CDR3: CASSFPSGEAFF. In DNA form, the CDR3 reads TGTGCCAGCAGTTTCCCCTCAGGGGAGGCTTTCTTT.

The chain couples TRBV19 to TRBJ1-5; 11 positions match TRBD1. The CDR3 extends over 14 amino acids. V was clipped by 8 bases and J by 7 bases; unmatched bases: 7. Looked up from germline, CDR1 is LNHDA and CDR2 is SQIVND (reference sequence). The CDR3 loop reads CASLDRGLRQPQHF. CDR3 bases: TGTGCCAGTCTGGACAGGGGGCTTCGGCAGCCCCAGCATTTT.

The CDR3 coding sequence is TGCGCCAGCAGCTTGGCCCCAGGGAATTACGAGCAGTACTTC. Translated: CASSLAPGNYEQYF. The rearrangement links TRBV5-1 to TRBJ2-7, with D perhaps matching TRBD1 (5 bases). This CDR3 comprises 14 residues. V dropped 0 bases and J dropped 4 bases, with 11 bases sitting between them. Germline loops: CDR1 SGHRS, CDR2 YFSETQ.

The genes are TRBV7-8 and TRBJ2-7, with 9 bases matching TRBD1. This CDR3 has 16 amino acids. The germline V gene encodes CDR1 SGHVS and CDR2 FQNEAQ. V was clipped by 1 base and J by 6 bases; unmatched bases: 10. The CDR3 loop is CASSLVRGGQGPEQYF. In DNA, the CDR3 is TGTGCCAGCAGCTTAGTTCGCGGAGGACAGGGGCCCGAGCAGTACTTC. Complete variable domain (other parts from reference TRBV7-8 and TRBJ2-7): GAGVSQSPRYKVAKRGQDVALRCDPISGHVSLFWYQQALGQGPEFLTYFQNEAQLDKSGLPSDRFFAERPEGSVSTLKIQRTQQEDSAVYLCASSLVRGGQGPEQYFGPGTRLTVT.

The chain has TRBV12-5 and TRBJ1-2; 9 positions match TRBD1. V shed 2 bases, J shed 0 bases, and the junction held 19 bases outside the gene matches. Germline V gene lookup returns CDR1 LGHNT and CDR2 FRNRAP. The CDR3 runs to 21 residues. CDR3 region: CASGLIRPGTGNGWTNYGYTF. The CDR3 DNA sequence: TGTGCTAGTGGTTTGATCCGTCCCGGGACAGGGAATGGCTGGACTAACTATGGCTACACCTTC.

The rearrangement joins TRBV7-2 to TRBJ1-6; TRBD1 is a possible D gene (5 bases). The CDR3 loop spans 17 amino acids. The germline gives CDR1 SGHTA, CDR2 FQGNSA. Deletions cut 1 base from V and 0 bases from J, with 10 bases between. CDR3 bases: TGTGCCAGCAGCTTAGACCAGGGTCCCTCCTATAATTCACCCCTCCACTTT. Translating gives CASSLDQGPSYNSPLHF. Filled out from reference TRBV7-2 and TRBJ1-6, the complete variable domain reads GAGVSQSPSNKVTEKGKDVELRCDPISGHTALYWYRQSLGQGLEFLIYFQGNSAPDKSGLPSDRFSAERTGGSVSTLTIQRTQQEDSAVYLCASSLDQGPSYNSPLHFGNGTRLTVT.

The chain recombines TRBV9 with TRBJ2-1, with TRBD2 matching 7 bases. There are 15 residues in the CDR3. CDR1 and CDR2 from the germline V gene are SGDLS and YYNGEE. Trimming cost V 2 bases and J 0 bases; bases outside gene matches: 2. CDR3 sequence reads: CASSVGGGSYNEQFF. The CDR3 DNA reads TGTGCCAGCAGCGTGGGGGGGGGCTCCTACAATGAGCAGTTCTTC. Full variable domain (outside the CDR3, taken from reference TRBV9 and TRBJ2-1): DSGVTQTPKHLITATGQRVTLRCSPRSGDLSVYWYQQSLDQGLQFLIQYYNGEERAKGNILERFSAQQFPDLHSELNLSSLELGDSALYFCASSVGGGSYNEQFFGPGTRLTVL.

The chain uses TRBV10-3 and TRBJ2-1, with a weak D call TRBD1 (5 bases). This CDR3 has 15 residues. Trimming removed 3 bases from V and 2 bases from J, with 11 bases in between. Germline CDR1 reads ENHRY; CDR2 reads SYGVKD. Here the CDR3 DNA reads TGTGCCATCAGTGATAATGTAGGGGCCTACAATGAGCAGTTCTTC. Protein: CAISDNVGAYNEQFF.

V and J are TRBV10-2 and TRBJ2-1; D is ambiguous. The germline V and J ends were trimmed by 6 bases and 10 bases, with 19 bases remaining between them. This CDR3 region has 14 residues. Germline lookup yields CDR1 WSHSY and CDR2 SAAADI. The CDR3 spells CASRRRLGVEEQFF. The DNA of the CDR3 is TGCGCCAGCAGGCGGCGACTGGGTGTTGAAGAGCAGTTCTTC.

The chain carries TRBV11-2 and TRBJ2-7; 12 bases line up with TRBD2. V lost 1 base to trimming and J lost 3 bases; unmatched junction nucleotides: 1. The length of the CDR3 is 15 residues. In germline, CDR1 is SGHAT, CDR2 FQNNGV. The CDR3 sequence: CASSLGLAGVYEQYF. The CDR3 bases are TGTGCCAGCAGCTTAGGACTAGCGGGAGTCTACGAGCAGTACTTC.

The J gene is TRBJ1-6, the V gene TRBV4-3; tentative D call: TRBD1 (6 bases). Germline CDR1 reads LGHNA; CDR2 reads YSLEER. The CDR3 has 17 amino acids. The V gene lost 2 bases and the J gene lost 2 bases, with 13 bases spanning the gap. In nucleotides, the CDR3 is TGCGCCAGCAGCCAAATCACAGGGAACCCCTATAATTCACCCCTCCACTTT. It is translated as CASSQITGNPYNSPLHF.

This chain connects TRBV4-3 to TRBJ2-2; TRBD1 aligns across 7 bases. In germline, CDR1 is LGHNA, CDR2 YSLEER. The CDR3 consists of 15 residues. V shed 2 bases, J shed 3 bases, and the junction held 3 bases outside the gene matches. In nucleotides, the CDR3 is TGCGCCAGCAGCCAAAGACAGGGTTACACCGGGGAGCTGTTTTTT. It yields the protein CASSQRQGYTGELFF.

A note on this clone: This specimen includes other DNA sequences encoding the same CDR3. J is TRBJ2-7 and V is TRBV5-1, with 8 bases matching TRBD1. The trim removed 0 bases at V and 7 bases at J, leaving 0 bases unmatched. The CDR3 runs 12 residues. The V gene's germline CDR1 is SGHRS and CDR2 YFSETQ. CDR3 DNA sequence: TGCGCCAGCAGCTTGGACAGGGGGGAGCAGTACTTC. Translating it yields CASSLDRGEQYF.

The CDR3 loop is CAISERAGTYNEQFF. The CDR3 nucleotides read TGTGCCATCAGTGAGAGGGCAGGGACTTACAATGAGCAGTTCTTC. The rearrangement uses TRBV10-3 and TRBJ2-1, with D maybe TRBD2 (6 bases). Per germline, CDR1 ENHRY and CDR2 SYGVKD. The ends were cut back, 2 bases at V and 4 bases at J, with 12 bases in the middle. The CDR3 runs to 15 residues.

A few counts support this clone. J is TRBJ1-1 and V is TRBV5-4; no clear D gene. From germline, CDR1 is SGHNT and CDR2 YYREEE (reference sequence). Trimming shortened V by 7 bases and J by 7 bases, and 11 bases separated the two germline ends. This CDR3 spans 11 amino acids. CDR3 nucleotides: TGTGCCAGCCAGCTTGGCGGTGAAGCTTTCTTT. Translation gives CASQLGGEAFF.

There are a few counts of this clone. The chain uses TRBV10-3 and TRBJ1-5, with D perhaps TRBD1 (5 bases). V lost 3 bases and J 5 bases, leaving 8 bases between the germline ends. This CDR3 contains 13 residues. The germline V gene encodes CDR1 ENHRY and CDR2 SYGVKD. Written as DNA, the CDR3 is TGTGCCATCAGTGAAGGCAGGGATCAGCCCCAGCATTTT. The encoded protein is CAISEGRDQPQHF.

The rearrangement uses TRBV6-7 and TRBJ2-4, with 9 bases lining up with TRBD1. TRBV6-7 is treated as an ORF (open reading frame) with a function not yet certain. Losses at the gene ends were 4 bases for V and 0 bases for J; bases not matched to a gene: 10. The CDR3 length is 18 residues. CDR3 nucleotides: TGTGCCAGCAGTTTGCCCGATTACAGGGGGCGAGCCAAAAACATTCAGTACTTC. Translated: CASSLPDYRGRAKNIQYF.